This paragraph covers one TCR beta chain sequence. Its antigen is unknown. The data were obtained in a study of cytomegalovirus exposure and HLA in healthy donors. General study findings and limits: The authors considered a cluster of highly shared sequence variants likely to be a sequencing artifact. There were a few CMV-associated chains whose specificity for CMV antigens was confirmed in vitro.

In the PCR, 60 Vbeta and 13 Jbeta primers were used. Profiled with immunoSEQ multiplex PCR; TCRdb holds only in-frame clones, not every one. The listing records roughly 150,000 clones. The CDR3 runs to 14 residues. V lost 2 bases and J lost 6, with 11 bases in between. The V gene's germline CDR1 is LNHDA and CDR2 SQIVND (reference sequence). Sequencing was done on a sample of PBMCs. The chain employs TRBV19 and TRBJ2-1; D possibly corresponds to TRBD2 (6 bases). The clonotype originates from a woman aged 45-59 years in good health and CMV-seronegative. The CDR3 nucleotides read TGTGCCAGTAGTATATTGCGGGACTCCAATGAGCAGTTCTTC. Translated, it gives CASSILRDSNEQFF.